What follows is one T cell receptor (beta chain) and its context. The data derive from a study of blood T cell repertoires in COVID-19. Study context: From T cells, B-cell-depleted T cells, or PBMCs came the material, which was cDNA or gDNA.

Methods used by the authors: How many nucleated cells were present was estimated from reference gene primer amplification. Method: immunoSEQ multiplex PCR; TCRdb's copy keeps in-frame clones and lacks some. V, J and clone size were drawn from that table, and D and trimming were deduced from the DNA. Counted here are roughly 95,000 clones, roughly four fifths occurring once; the ten biggest clones make up roughly 4%. Looked up from germline, CDR1 is SGDLS and CDR2 is YYNGEE. The CDR3 runs to 14 residues. Between the trimmed V and J ends, which lost 2 bases and 4 bases, there was a span of 10 bases. The chain links TRBV9 to TRBJ1-3; D possibly corresponds to TRBD1 (5 bases). Sequenced input: peripheral blood. The origin of this receptor is a man aged 60-69 years with acute or convalescent COVID-19. CDR3 in amino acids: CASSVSDRGNTIYF. The CDR3, as DNA: TGTGCCAGCAGCGTTAGTGACAGAGGAAACACCATATATTTT.